This is a list of T cell receptor beta chains from one sample in a study of cytomegalovirus exposure and HLA in healthy donors. The data were produced by immunoSEQ multiplex PCR, yet TCRdb's version contains in-frame clones alone and is incomplete. The data show about 200,000 clones, less than 90% seen once. Sequencing was carried out using PBMCs. These receptors all come from a woman aged 30 to 39 in good health and CMV-seronegative. The CDR3 runs from the conserved cysteine through the conserved F or W. The order of the fields is J gene, clone size, D gene, V gene, CDR3 DNA, CDR3 protein. A D gene is named only where the DNA matches it firmly. Size values are once, few and many counts, or a class for expanded clones, and some rows have none.

J gene: TRBJ2-7; clone size: few; D gene: -; V gene: TRBV2; CDR3 DNA: TGTGCCAGCATGGAGCAGAGCTACGAGCAGTACTTC; CDR3 protein: CASMEQSYEQYF
J gene: TRBJ2-7; clone size: -; D gene: TRBD2; V gene: TRBV2; CDR3 DNA: TGTGCCAGCAGTGAAGAGACTAGCCTCGAGCAGTACTTC; CDR3 protein: CASSEETSLEQYF
J gene: TRBJ2-1; clone size: -; D gene: TRBD2; V gene: TRBV29-1; CDR3 DNA: TGCAGCGTTGAGGGACTAGCGGGAGGCACTGAGCAGTTCTTC; CDR3 protein: CSVEGLAGGTEQFF
J gene: TRBJ2-7; clone size: once; D gene: TRBD2; V gene: TRBV28; CDR3 DNA: TGTGCCAGCAGTTTAAATAGCGGGAGGAGCGAGCAGTACTTC; CDR3 protein: CASSLNSGRSEQYF
J gene: TRBJ2-7; clone size: -; D gene: TRBD1; V gene: TRBV5-4; CDR3 DNA: TGTGCCAGCAGCCCCCGACAGGGGGCGAGTGAGCAGTACTTC; CDR3 protein: CASSPRQGASEQYF
J gene: TRBJ1-1; clone size: -; D gene: TRBD1; V gene: TRBV19; CDR3 DNA: TGTAGCTCAGGGGGTGGCACTGAAGCTTTCTTT; CDR3 protein: CSSGGGTEAFF
J gene: TRBJ2-1; clone size: -; D gene: TRBD1; V gene: TRBV30; CDR3 DNA: TGTGCCCGTCAGAGGGGGCGCAAGGATGAGCAGTTCTTC; CDR3 protein: CARQRGRKDEQFF
J gene: TRBJ2-1; clone size: -; D gene: -; V gene: TRBV29-1; CDR3 DNA: TGCAGCGTCTCCCTAGCAAGAAGATACAATGAGCAGTTCTTC; CDR3 protein: CSVSLARRYNEQFF
J gene: TRBJ2-7; clone size: -; D gene: TRBD1; V gene: TRBV10-2; CDR3 DNA: TGCGCCAGCAGTGTGACAGGGATTCCCTACGAGCAGTACTTC; CDR3 protein: CASSVTGIPYEQYF
J gene: TRBJ2-1; clone size: -; D gene: TRBD2; V gene: TRBV5-1; CDR3 DNA: TGCGCCAGCAGCTTGTCCTCTAGCGGGATCTACAATGAGCAGTTCTTC; CDR3 protein: CASSLSSSGIYNEQFF
J gene: TRBJ1-1; clone size: -; D gene: -; V gene: TRBV4-1; CDR3 DNA: TGCGCCAGCAGCCAGTGGACACAAAACACTGAAGCTTTCTTT; CDR3 protein: CASSQWTQNTEAFF
J gene: TRBJ1-2; clone size: -; D gene: TRBD1; V gene: TRBV11-2; CDR3 DNA: TGTGCCAGCAGCCGGGATGGGACAGGGGTTGACGGCTACACCTTC; CDR3 protein: CASSRDGTGVDGYTF
J gene: TRBJ2-7; clone size: -; D gene: TRBD2; V gene: TRBV14; CDR3 DNA: TGTGCCAGCAGCATGGGACTAGGTTTCTACGAGCAGTACTTC; CDR3 protein: CASSMGLGFYEQYF
J gene: TRBJ2-5; clone size: -; D gene: -; V gene: TRBV7-7; CDR3 DNA: TGTGCTAGCAGCTCGACTAGTTCAGGGACCCAGTACTTC; CDR3 protein: CASSSTSSGTQYF
J gene: TRBJ2-1; clone size: -; D gene: TRBD2; V gene: TRBV7-9; CDR3 DNA: TGTGCCAGCAGCTCTTGGACTAGCGGGATTCTCAATGAGCAGTTCTTC; CDR3 protein: CASSSWTSGILNEQFF
J gene: TRBJ2-5; clone size: -; D gene: -; V gene: TRBV29-1; CDR3 DNA: TGCAGCGTTGGTCTCCAAGAGACCCAGTACTTC; CDR3 protein: CSVGLQETQYF
J gene: TRBJ2-2; clone size: -; D gene: TRBD2; V gene: TRBV27; CDR3 DNA: TGTGCCAGCAGTTCTAGCGGGGTTTTTTTCGGGGAGCTGTTTTTT; CDR3 protein: CASSSSGVFFGELFF
J gene: TRBJ1-2; clone size: -; D gene: -; V gene: TRBV10-3; CDR3 DNA: TGTGCCATCAGTGAGTCGGGTTGGGGCCCTTCTGGCTCTGGCTACACCTTC; CDR3 protein: CAISESGWGPSGSGYTF
J gene: TRBJ2-5; clone size: -; D gene: -; V gene: TRBV5-1; CDR3 DNA: TGCGCCAGCAGCTTGGGCAGTCTGGAGACCCAGTACTTC; CDR3 protein: CASSLGSLETQYF
J gene: TRBJ1-2; clone size: -; D gene: -; V gene: TRBV11-2; CDR3 DNA: TGTGCCAGCAGCTTAACCCCAGAAGCTAACTATGGCTACACCTTC; CDR3 protein: CASSLTPEANYGYTF
J gene: TRBJ1-2; clone size: -; D gene: -; V gene: TRBV11-2; CDR3 DNA: TGTGCCAGCAGCTTATCCCCTCGGGGAGCGGATGGCTACACCTTC; CDR3 protein: CASSLSPRGADGYTF
J gene: TRBJ2-1; clone size: -; D gene: TRBD1; V gene: TRBV5-1; CDR3 DNA: TGCGCCAGCAGCTTAGACAGGGGGGATGAGCAGTTCTTC; CDR3 protein: CASSLDRGDEQFF
J gene: TRBJ2-5; clone size: -; D gene: TRBD2; V gene: TRBV7-9; CDR3 DNA: TGTGCCAGCAGCTTAGAGCGGGGGGGCCCGGAGACCCAGTACTTC; CDR3 protein: CASSLERGGPETQYF
J gene: TRBJ2-7; clone size: -; D gene: TRBD2; V gene: TRBV10-3; CDR3 DNA: TGTGCCATCAGCCCCGGACTAGACACCTACGAGCAGTACTTC; CDR3 protein: CAISPGLDTYEQYF
J gene: TRBJ1-5; clone size: -; D gene: -; V gene: TRBV28; CDR3 DNA: TGTGCCAGCAGTTTAAGGGCCAGGGGAAAGAAGGGTCAGCCCCAGCATTTT; CDR3 protein: CASSLRARGKKGQPQHF
J gene: TRBJ2-7; clone size: -; D gene: -; V gene: TRBV7-2; CDR3 DNA: TGTGCCAGCAGCTCCACAGGGTGGAGCTCCTACGAGCAGTACTTC; CDR3 protein: CASSSTGWSSYEQYF
J gene: TRBJ2-5; clone size: few; D gene: TRBD1; V gene: TRBV9; CDR3 DNA: TGTGCCAGCAGCGCTTGGGGACAGGGTGAGACCCAGTACTTC; CDR3 protein: CASSAWGQGETQYF
J gene: TRBJ2-7; clone size: few; D gene: -; V gene: TRBV27; CDR3 DNA: TGTGCCAGCAGTTCCGGGAAAGGGAGTTACGAGCAGTACTTC; CDR3 protein: CASSSGKGSYEQYF
J gene: TRBJ2-5; clone size: -; D gene: TRBD2; V gene: TRBV11-3; CDR3 DNA: TGTGCCAGCAGCTTATCGGGACTAGCGGGGGCTCTCCGGGAGACCCAGTACTTC; CDR3 protein: CASSLSGLAGALRETQYF
J gene: TRBJ2-3; clone size: -; D gene: TRBD2; V gene: TRBV6-6; CDR3 DNA: TGTGCCAGCACCAAAGGACTAGCGGGAGGGCCAGATACGCAGTATTTT; CDR3 protein: CASTKGLAGGPDTQYF
J gene: TRBJ2-7; clone size: -; D gene: -; V gene: TRBV5-1; CDR3 DNA: TGCGCCAGCAGCTTGTCGGAGAACTCCTACGAGCAGTACTTC; CDR3 protein: CASSLSENSYEQYF
J gene: TRBJ2-3; clone size: -; D gene: -; V gene: TRBV5-4; CDR3 DNA: TGTGCCAGCAGCCCGATAGACACAGATACGCAGTATTTT; CDR3 protein: CASSPIDTDTQYF
J gene: TRBJ2-7; clone size: -; D gene: -; V gene: TRBV2; CDR3 DNA: TGTGCCACCATGAAAACCCTGAGTTACGAGCAGTACTTC; CDR3 protein: CATMKTLSYEQYF
J gene: TRBJ2-1; clone size: once; D gene: -; V gene: TRBV6-1; CDR3 DNA: TGTGCCAGCGGTTCCTGGGGGCATCTTGAGCAGTTCTTC; CDR3 protein: CASGSWGHLEQFF
J gene: TRBJ2-7; clone size: -; D gene: TRBD1; V gene: TRBV6-5; CDR3 DNA: TGTGCCAGCAGTACCGGACAGGTCCCCTACGAGCAGTACTTC; CDR3 protein: CASSTGQVPYEQYF
J gene: TRBJ2-1; clone size: -; D gene: -; V gene: TRBV28; CDR3 DNA: TGTGCCAGCAGTTCACCCCCCAGGTCAGGGCAGTTCTTC; CDR3 protein: CASSSPPRSGQFF
J gene: TRBJ2-1; clone size: -; D gene: -; V gene: TRBV11-2; CDR3 DNA: TGTGCCAGCAGCTCCCTTATCCACAATGAGCAGTTCTTC; CDR3 protein: CASSSLIHNEQFF